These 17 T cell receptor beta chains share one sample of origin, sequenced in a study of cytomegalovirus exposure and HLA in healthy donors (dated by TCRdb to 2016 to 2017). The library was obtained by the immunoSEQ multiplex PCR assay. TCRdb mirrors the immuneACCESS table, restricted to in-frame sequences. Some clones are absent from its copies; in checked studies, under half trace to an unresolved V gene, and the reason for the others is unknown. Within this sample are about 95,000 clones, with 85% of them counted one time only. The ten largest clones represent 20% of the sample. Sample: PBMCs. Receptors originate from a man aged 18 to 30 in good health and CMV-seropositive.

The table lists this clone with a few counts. CDR3 sequence (DNA): TGTGCCATCAGTGATGGGACTAGGAACACTGAAGCTTTCTTT. It codes for CAISDGTRNTEAFF. The chain recombines TRBV10-3 with TRBJ1-1, with D possibly being TRBD1 (5 bases). V was cut by 3 bases and J by 1 base, with 9 bases left in between. The CDR3 sequence is 14 residues long. Germline lookup yields CDR1 ENHRY and CDR2 SYGVKD.

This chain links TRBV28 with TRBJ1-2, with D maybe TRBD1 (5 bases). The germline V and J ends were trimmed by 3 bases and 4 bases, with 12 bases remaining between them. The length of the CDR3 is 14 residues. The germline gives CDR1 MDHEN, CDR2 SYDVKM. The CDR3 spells CASSFSDSGYGYTF. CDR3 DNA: TGTGCCAGCAGTTTTAGTGACAGTGGCTATGGCTACACCTTC.

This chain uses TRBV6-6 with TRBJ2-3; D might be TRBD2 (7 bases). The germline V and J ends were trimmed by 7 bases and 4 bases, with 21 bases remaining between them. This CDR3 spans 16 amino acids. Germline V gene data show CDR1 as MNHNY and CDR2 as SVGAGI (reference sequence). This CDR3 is CASKQGRAGDPDTQYF. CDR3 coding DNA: TGTGCCAGCAAACAGGGTCGGGCGGGAGACCCAGATACGCAGTATTTT.

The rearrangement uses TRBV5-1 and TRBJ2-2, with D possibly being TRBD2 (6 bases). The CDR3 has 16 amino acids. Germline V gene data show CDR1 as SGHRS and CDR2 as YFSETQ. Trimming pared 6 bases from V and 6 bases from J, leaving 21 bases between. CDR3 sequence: CASKWRDQTAAGELFF. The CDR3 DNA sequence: TGCGCCAGCAAATGGCGGGACCAGACCGCCGCCGGGGAGCTGTTTTTT.

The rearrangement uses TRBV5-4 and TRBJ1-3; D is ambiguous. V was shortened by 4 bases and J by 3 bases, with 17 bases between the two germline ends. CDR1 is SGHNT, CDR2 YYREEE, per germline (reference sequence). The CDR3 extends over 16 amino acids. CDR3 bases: TGTGCCAGCAGCCCGACCCGGGAGTCGGGTGGAAACACCATATATTTT. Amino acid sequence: CASSPTRESGGNTIYF.

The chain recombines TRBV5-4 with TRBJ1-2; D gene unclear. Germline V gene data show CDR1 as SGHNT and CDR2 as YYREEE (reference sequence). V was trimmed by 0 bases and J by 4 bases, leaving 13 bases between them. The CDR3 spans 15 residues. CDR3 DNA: TGTGCCAGCAGCTTGGCCGCGGGGTATTCCTATGGCTACACCTTC. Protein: CASSLAAGYSYGYTF. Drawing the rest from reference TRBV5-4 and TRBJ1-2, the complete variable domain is ETGVTQSPTHLIKTRGQQVTLRCSSQSGHNTVSWYQQALGQGPQFIFQYYREEENGRGNFPPRFSGLQFPNYSSELNVNALELDDSALYLCASSLAAGYSYGYTFGSGTRLTVV.

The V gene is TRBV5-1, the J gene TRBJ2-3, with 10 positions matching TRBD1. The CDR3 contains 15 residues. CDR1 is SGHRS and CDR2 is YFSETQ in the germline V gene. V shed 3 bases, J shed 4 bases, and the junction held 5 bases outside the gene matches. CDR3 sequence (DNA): TGCGCCAGCAGCTCTTGGGACAGGGGAGCAGATACGCAGTATTTT. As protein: CASSSWDRGADTQYF.

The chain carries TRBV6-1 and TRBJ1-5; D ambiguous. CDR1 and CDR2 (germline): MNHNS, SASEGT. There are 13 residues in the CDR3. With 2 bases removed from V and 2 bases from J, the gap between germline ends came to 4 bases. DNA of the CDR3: TGTGCCAGCAGTGAATATCGCAATCAGCCCCAGCATTTT. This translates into CASSEYRNQPQHF.

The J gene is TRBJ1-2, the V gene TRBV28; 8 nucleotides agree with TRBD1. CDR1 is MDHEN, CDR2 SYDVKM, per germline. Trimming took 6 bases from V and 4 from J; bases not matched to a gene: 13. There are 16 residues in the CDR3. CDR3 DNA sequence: TGTGCCAGCAGCGGTAGGGGGGGGACAGGTTTCTATGGCTACACCTTC. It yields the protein CASSGRGGTGFYGYTF.

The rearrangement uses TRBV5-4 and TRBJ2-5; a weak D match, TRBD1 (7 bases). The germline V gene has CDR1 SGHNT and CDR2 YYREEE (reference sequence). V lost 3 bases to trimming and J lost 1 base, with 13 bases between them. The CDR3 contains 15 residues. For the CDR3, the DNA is TGTGCCAGCAGCTGGAGGGACAGCATCCAAGAGACCCAGTACTTC. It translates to CASSWRDSIQETQYF.

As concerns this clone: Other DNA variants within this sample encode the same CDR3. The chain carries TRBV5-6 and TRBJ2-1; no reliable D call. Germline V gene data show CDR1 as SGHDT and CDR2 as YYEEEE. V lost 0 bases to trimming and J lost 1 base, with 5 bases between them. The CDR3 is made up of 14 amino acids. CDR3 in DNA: TGTGCCAGCAGCTTGGGACTTTCCTACAATGAGCAGTTCTTC. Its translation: CASSLGLSYNEQFF.

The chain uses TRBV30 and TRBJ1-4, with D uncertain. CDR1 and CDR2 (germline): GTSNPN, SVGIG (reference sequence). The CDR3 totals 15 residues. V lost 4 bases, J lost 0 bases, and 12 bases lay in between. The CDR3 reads CAWTRGLATNEKLFF. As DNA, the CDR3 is TGTGCCTGGACCCGAGGACTCGCAACTAATGAAAAACTGTTTTTT.

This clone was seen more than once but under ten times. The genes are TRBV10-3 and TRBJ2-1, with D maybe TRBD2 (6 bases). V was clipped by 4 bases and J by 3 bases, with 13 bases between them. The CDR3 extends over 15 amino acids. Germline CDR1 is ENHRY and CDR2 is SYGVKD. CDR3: CAISGTAGGYNEQFF. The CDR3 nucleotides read TGTGCCATCAGTGGAACAGCGGGTGGCTACAATGAGCAGTTCTTC.

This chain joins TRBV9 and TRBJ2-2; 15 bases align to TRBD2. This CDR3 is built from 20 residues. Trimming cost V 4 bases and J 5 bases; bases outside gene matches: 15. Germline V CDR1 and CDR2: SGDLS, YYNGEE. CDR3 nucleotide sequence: TGTGCCAGCAGCCCCCGGGACAGGGGACTAGCGGGAGGACGTACCGGGGAGCTGTTTTTT. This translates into CASSPRDRGLAGGRTGELFF.

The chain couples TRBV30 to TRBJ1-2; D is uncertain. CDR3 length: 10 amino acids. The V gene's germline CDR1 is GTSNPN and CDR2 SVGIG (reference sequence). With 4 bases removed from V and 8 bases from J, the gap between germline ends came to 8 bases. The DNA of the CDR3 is TGTGCCTGGAACGCGGGCGGCTACACCTTC. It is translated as CAWNAGGYTF.

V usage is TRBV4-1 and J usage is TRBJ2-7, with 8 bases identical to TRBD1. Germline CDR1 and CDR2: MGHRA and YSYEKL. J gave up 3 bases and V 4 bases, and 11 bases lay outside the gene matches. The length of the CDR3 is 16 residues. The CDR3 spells CASSLRTGPLYYEQYV. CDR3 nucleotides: TGCGCCAGCAGCCTTCGGACAGGGCCCCTTTACTACGAGCAGTACGTC.

CDR3 sequence: CASRDRGSDTQYF. The CDR3, as DNA: TGCGCCAGCAGGGACAGGGGGTCAGATACGCAGTATTTT. This sequence joins TRBV10-1 and TRBJ2-3, with 10 bases fitting TRBD1. CDR3 length equals 13 residues. Trimming took 6 bases from V and 4 from J; bases not matched to a gene: 1. Germline CDR1 WNHNN, CDR2 SYGVQD (reference sequence).